This TCR beta chain comes out of a study of PD-1 blockade in classical Hodgkin lymphoma. Profiling relied on immunoSEQ multiplex PCR, and the TCRdb table lists in-frame clones only, not all of them. The sample lists about 93,000 clones, about three quarters occurring once. Time point noted: cycle 4 day 1 (C4D1), after less than seven weeks of nivolumab. There was relapse after autologous stem cell transplantation in every patient, and there was variation in brentuximab vedotin exposure. This CDR3 is 13 amino acids long. Trimming stripped 4 bases from V and 5 bases from J, with 11 bases between. Per germline, CDR1 MRHNA and CDR2 SNTAGT.

This TCR was recovered from a human donor with classical Hodgkin lymphoma. The V call is TRBV6-4, the J call TRBJ2-5; D may be TRBD1 (5 bases). Here the sequenced sample was peripheral blood mononuclear cells (PBMCs), taken before the fourth cycle of nivolumab. The CDR3 loop is CASSVERGETQYF. DNA for the CDR3: TGTGCCAGCAGTGTGGAAAGGGGCGAGACCCAGTACTTC.